These 7 T cell receptor beta chains came from one sample sequenced in a study of neurological immune-mediated disorders. MiXCR was run by TCRdb on the 5' RACE reads, yielding one entry per CDR3 protein. The sample contains about 74,000 distinct CDR3 sequences, 4% to 6% of which appear only once. The sample consisted of PBMCs. The receptor set was obtained from a man aged 18-30 years with multiple sclerosis.

In this sample, this clonotype turned up many times. The gene calls are TRBV9 and TRBJ2-1; D is possibly TRBD1 (6 bases). Per germline, CDR1 SGDLS and CDR2 YYNGEE. V lost 2 bases to trimming and J lost 1 base, with 13 bases between them. This CDR3 comprises 16 residues. In DNA, the CDR3 is TGTGCCAGCAGCGTGGGGGCCGTAGGATCCTACAATGAGCAGTTCTTC. This gives the protein CASSVGAVGSYNEQFF.

There are many counts of this clonotype. CDR3 in amino acids: CASSFGEGIQYF. In DNA form, the CDR3 reads TGTGCCAGCAGTTTCGGGGAAGGCATTCAGTACTTC. V gene TRBV28 combines with J gene TRBJ2-4; D possibly corresponds to TRBD2 (5 bases). This CDR3 has 12 amino acids. V was trimmed by 3 bases and J by 9 bases, leaving 9 bases between them. Germline CDR1 and CDR2: MDHEN and SYDVKM.

This clonotype was observed at least ten times. This rearrangement joins TRBV25-1 to TRBJ2-6; D is unclear. CDR3 length: 16 amino acids. Trimming cost V 5 bases and J 2 bases, with 13 bases left between them. Looked up from germline, CDR1 is MGHDK and CDR2 is SYGVNS. CDR3 nucleotides: TGTGCCAGCAGTCCCTGGACGGTAGCTGGGGCCAACGTCCTGACTTTC. Translated, it gives CASSPWTVAGANVLTF.

This clonotype was recorded at least ten times. The chain couples TRBV20-1 to TRBJ1-1, with TRBD1 identical over 7 bases. Losses at the gene ends were 0 bases for V and 3 bases for J; bases not matched to a gene: 4. The germline V gene has CDR1 DFQATT and CDR2 SNEGSKA (reference sequence). CDR3 length: 14 amino acids. CDR3 sequence reads: CSARETGSHTEAFF. CDR3 nucleotides: TGCAGTGCTAGAGAGACAGGGTCTCACACTGAAGCTTTCTTT.

At least ten counts were recorded for this clonotype. The rearrangement joins TRBV3-1 to TRBJ1-1; the D is unclear. Per germline, CDR1 LGHDT and CDR2 YNNKEL (reference sequence). Trimming left V 1 base short and J 1 base short, with 7 bases between. This CDR3 has 14 residues. The CDR3 DNA is TGTGCCAGCAGCCAAGGGCAGGCGAACACTGAAGCTTTCTTT. Translating gives CASSQGQANTEAFF. Full variable domain (rest looked up from reference TRBV3-1 and TRBJ1-1): DTAVSQTPKYLVTQMGNDKSIKCEQNLGHDTMYWYKQDSKKFLKIMFSYNNKELIINETVPNRFSPKSPDKAHLNLHINSLELGDSAVYFCASSQGQANTEAFFGQGTRLTVV.

This clonotype occurred many times. The chain joins TRBV9 to TRBJ1-1, with D unresolved. Germline CDR1 and CDR2: SGDLS and YYNGEE. The length of the CDR3 is 13 residues. The V end was cut by 2 bases, the J end by 3 bases, with 8 bases between. The CDR3 coding sequence is TGTGCCAGCAGCGTGGGCCGGGACACTGAAGCTTTCTTT. Its translation: CASSVGRDTEAFF.

This clonotype was observed at least ten times. The chain has TRBV20-1 and TRBJ2-1; 9 bases fit TRBD1. The CDR3 covers 14 residues. V dropped 5 bases and J dropped 8; count of bases not matched to a gene: 10. CDR1 is DFQATT, CDR2 SNEGSKA, per germline (reference sequence). CDR3 DNA sequence: TGCAGTGCTTCGACAGGGGGGGATCGGGATGAGCAGTTCTTC. The encoded protein is CSASTGGDRDEQFF.